The 8 T cell receptor beta chains given below trace back to one sample, sequenced in a study of T-cell memory formation after mild COVID-19. TCRdb fed the 5' RACE reads into MiXCR, producing one record per CDR3 protein. The sample has 220,000 or so distinct CDR3 sequences, over 9% seen once. The specimen sequenced was PBMCs or a T cell subset sorted from them (not recorded which). The origin of the receptors is a man between 18 and 35 years old who had mild COVID-19 (a few samples of this study predate the infection). Cell type and time point are not known.

This clonotype has ten or more counts. The chain couples TRBV20-1 to TRBJ2-3; 7 positions match TRBD1. The CDR3 consists of 12 residues. The trim removed 7 bases at V and 4 bases at J, leaving 5 bases unmatched. CDR1 and CDR2 from the germline V gene are DFQATT and SNEGSKA (reference sequence). CDR3 DNA: TGCAGTGGACAGGGCGAGGCAGATACGCAGTATTTT. Residues: CSGQGEADTQYF.

This clonotype was detected a few times. The V and J genes are TRBV7-9 and TRBJ2-7, with D unclear. With 3 bases removed from V and 0 bases from J, the gap between germline ends came to 3 bases. Germline loops: CDR1 SEHNR, CDR2 FQNEAQ (reference sequence). This CDR3 spans 12 amino acids. The CDR3 bases are TGTGCCAGCAGCTTCTCCTCCTACGAGCAGTACGTC. This codes for CASSFSSYEQYV.

In its sample, this clonotype was seen many times. The chain couples TRBV5-1 to TRBJ1-2; a possible D gene is TRBD1 (5 bases). This CDR3 contains 14 residues. Germline V gives CDR1 SGHRS, CDR2 YFSETQ. V was shortened by 3 bases and J by 4 bases, with 13 bases between the two germline ends. This CDR3 reads CASSSEGSLYGYTF. In nucleotides, the CDR3 is TGCGCCAGCAGCTCGGAGGGGTCCCTCTATGGCTACACCTTC.

This clonotype was seen a handful of times. This chain links TRBV5-1 with TRBJ2-5; D call uncertain. V was trimmed by 1 base and J by 7 bases, leaving 5 bases between them. Per germline, CDR1 SGHRS and CDR2 YFSETQ. The length of the CDR3 is 11 residues. The CDR3 is CASSLSGTQYF. The CDR3 DNA sequence: TGCGCCAGCAGCTTGTCGGGGACCCAGTACTTC.

This clonotype was seen a few times. The V and J genes are TRBV29-1 and TRBJ2-5, with D possibly called TRBD1 or TRBD2 (5 bases each). The germline CDR1 and CDR2 sequences are SQVTM and ANQGSEA. The germline V and J ends were trimmed by 3 bases and 5 bases, with 16 bases remaining between them. This CDR3 is 14 amino acids long. The CDR3 nucleotides read TGCAGCGTTGACCGGCAGGGAGCCATGGAGACCCAGTACTTC. Translating gives CSVDRQGAMETQYF.

This clonotype has more than one count but fewer than ten. This chain joins TRBV11-2 and TRBJ2-6, with D perhaps TRBD1 or TRBD2 (5 bases each). Germline V gene lookup returns CDR1 SGHAT and CDR2 FQNNGV. This CDR3 is built from 18 residues. V dropped 1 base and J dropped 4 bases, with 17 bases sitting between them. The CDR3 nucleotides read TGTGCCAGCAGCTTAGGGGGCCCCGGGGTGTGGGGGGCCAACGTCCTGACTTTC. Residues: CASSLGGPGVWGANVLTF.

The V and J genes are TRBV3-1 and TRBJ1-6; D is possibly TRBD1 (6 bases). The CDR3 length is 15 residues. Germline assignment: CDR1 LGHDT and CDR2 YNNKEL (reference sequence). The V and J ends lost 1 base and 7 bases respectively, with 11 bases between them. The CDR3 region is CASSQGGGQNSPLHF. The CDR3 DNA sequence: TGTGCCAGCAGCCAAGGGGGAGGACAGAATTCACCCCTCCACTTT.

The V call is TRBV12-3 or TRBV12-4, the J call TRBJ2-3; D is perhaps TRBD1 (6 bases). The CDR3 loop spans 13 amino acids. The V end lost 6 bases, the J end lost 3 bases, and 10 bases lay between the germline ends. This chain's CDR3 is CASRQQGTDTQYF. The DNA of the CDR3 is TGTGCCAGCAGGCAACAGGGAACAGATACGCAGTATTTT.